A single TCR beta chain is shown here with its context. This clonotype was detected ten times or more. What antigen it recognizes has not been identified. The record has no base qualities; no much larger clone is one base away. This sample stems from a study of blood T cells in healthy people across ages (dated by TCRdb to between 2014 and 2017). About the study as a whole: In model experiments, template switching captured roughly one uniquely barcoded TCR beta cDNA molecule for every two T cells. To track age-related changes in TCR beta repertoire diversity, the study relied on deep sequencing normalized with unique cDNA molecular identifiers. Four age groups were formed from the donors: young (average roughly 16 years), middle-aged (around 40), aged (62) and long-lived (less than 85). To avoid experimental bias, donors of different ages were spread randomly across the sequencing lanes. Using the same blood draw, the study looked at two additional independent replicas of 1 million unique cDNA reads for two donors, one aged 18 to 30 and the other aged 80 or older. The paper as a whole reports these results and caveats: Compared with the aged group, the long-lived group had more naive CD4+ T cells, fewer expanded clones and increased TCR diversity, suggesting age selection. Observed TCR beta diversity per million T cells fell roughly linearly with age, and a significant reduction was already apparent by age roughly 40. Total diversity estimates from one million sequenced T cells were considered lower bounds and underestimates. Because profiling used bulk unsorted PBMCs, naive and antigen-experienced compartments could not be compared conclusively. Observed TCR beta diversity correlated strongly with the percentage of naive T cells measured by flow cytometry. Because the CMV infection status of the donors was unknown, age-related changes in expanded clonotypes may potentially have been confounded.

Library prep was done by 5' RACE. TCRdb records Illumina HiSeq 2500 as the sequencer. The second PCR ran for about 6 to 12 cycles and used a J-beta primer mix along with a sample-barcoded 5' primer. A template-switch 5' adaptor carrying 12 random nucleotides introduced a unique molecular identifier onto each TCR beta cDNA molecule. Each sample yielded at least 2.5 million CDR3-containing paired-end reads. The Mint cDNA synthesis kit, primed by a TRBC-specific oligonucleotide, was used to synthesize first-strand cDNA from all RNA. After uracil-DNA glycosylase treatment, a first 18-cycle PCR used universal primers M1SS and BC2_uni_R on all cDNA. In the paper's pipeline: Each sample was normalized by randomly selecting 1 million high-quality reads, each carrying a distinct molecular identifier. Reads sharing molecular identifiers were discarded rather than binned into consensus sequences. CDR3 identification, clonotype clustering and error correction used MiTCR with a Q25 quality threshold and the strictest error-elimination algorithm. A nonparametric unseen species model with Euler transformation was used to estimate lower-bound total TCR beta diversity. The public reads were reprocessed in TCRdb via fastp at Q25 and MiXCR, keeping in-frame beta chains. Rows with a matching CDR3 protein are joined into one entry that keeps the most common DNA and genes. Here the V and J calls rest on TCRdb's processing, not on the authors' analysis. This sample lists some 900,000 distinct CDR3 sequences; around 48% were detected once. Jointly, the top ten make up roughly 13% of the sample.

Deletion took 4 bases off V and 6 bases off J, with a span of 4 bases between the germline ends. The CDR1 and CDR2 encoded by the germline V gene are MDHEN and SYDVKM. From its cysteine to its phenylalanine, the CDR3 spans 11 amino acids. Here the CDR3 DNA is all that survives: 33 bases in frame from base 1. The donors were under 40 Caucasian individuals from Russia, aged 6 to 90 years, who were systemically healthy. Ten milliliters of peripheral blood were drawn from each donor into EDTA-treated Vacutainer tubes. Ficoll-Paque density-gradient centrifugation was used to isolate PBMCs, with at least 6.5 million obtained per sample. Total RNA, at least 6 micrograms per sample, was extracted from PBMCs with Trizol reagent. For every donor, an aliquot of PBMCs went through flow cytometry to measure the percentages of naive CD45RAhigh/CD27high T cells.

Sequenced: blood. The chain was built from TRBV28 and TRBJ2-1, with the D gene too uncertain to name. The origin of this receptor is a man under 40 in good health. The CDR3 protein: CASSSPNEQFF. In nucleotide form, the sequence is TGTGCCAGCAGTTCTCCCAATGAGCAGTTCTTC.